This TCR beta chain is drawn from a study of blood T cells in healthy people across ages. The V gene's germline CDR1 is LNHNV and CDR2 YYDKDF (reference sequence). The CDR3 sequence is 15 residues long. V was clipped by 3 bases and J by 5 bases; unmatched bases: 8. Overall study findings and caveats: Among T cells, TCR beta diversity per million cells dropped roughly linearly as age rose. Estimated diversity across one million T cells was deemed an underestimate.

Note on this clonotype: Its antigen is not known.

For the second PCR, which ran for roughly 7 to 11 cycles, a sample-barcoded 5' primer and a J-beta primer mix were used. MiXCR was run by TCRdb on the 5' RACE reads, yielding one entry per CDR3 protein. The data show hundreds of thousands of distinct CDR3 sequences, more than 40% seen once. V gene TRBV15 combines with J gene TRBJ2-5; 8 bases line up with TRBD1. The source of this sequence is a man in his sixties in good health. The sequencing sample was made of blood. The CDR3 here is CATSSEDRDKETQYF. DNA of the CDR3: TGTGCCACCAGCAGCGAGGACAGGGATAAGGAGACCCAGTACTTC.